The count of the clone carrying this T cell receptor beta chain is one. This sample is drawn from a study of blood T cells in healthy people across ages. Germline V gene data show CDR1 as SQVTM and CDR2 as ANQGSEA. V lost 0 bases and J 5 bases, leaving 8 bases between the germline ends. The CDR3 has 14 residues. The use of a sample-barcoded 5' primer and a J-beta primer mix characterized a second PCR of about 6 to 12 cycles. TCRdb passed the 5' RACE reads through MiXCR, listing each CDR3 protein once. The sample includes roughly 1,000,000 distinct CDR3 sequences, 25% seen only once; the top ten take less than 0.75%. Each sample used at least 7 million PBMCs. This sample was also put to use in a study of T cells of mothers and their children. That work contributes: The sample comes from fewer than 10 healthy Caucasian donors: mothers and children. Every mother produced more than 8 million TCR beta CDR3 reads, whereas every child provided 2.5 million to 3.5 million.

The chain links TRBV29-1 to TRBJ2-6; D is uncertain. Sequenced input: blood. This clonotype originated in a girl aged 2 to 10 in good health. CDR3 sequence reads: CSVEDLERANVLTF. The CDR3 DNA follows: TGCAGCGTTGAAGATTTGGAGAGGGCCAACGTCCTGACTTTC.